Reported below is one TCR beta chain. Its matching antigen is unknown. Amplified TCR beta CDR3 regions came from RNA transcripts. With the HTBI primer set, the TCR CDR3 went through a first round of RT-PCR. TCRdb re-called the multiplex PCR reads with MiXCR, one entry per CDR3 protein. The sample includes hundreds of thousands of distinct CDR3 sequences, about 45% of them seen just once. This sample was taken from a study of T cells in Graves' hyperthyroidism and ophthalmopathy. General study points: Ophthalmopathy was separated from stable hyperthyroidism by a 13 V-J model. Ophthalmopathy, as predicted by the model, came a median around 6 months after the prediction. Researchers found most expanded thyroid clonotypes above 0.001 in blood as well.

Exclusion followed for patients with uncontrolled infection, other autoimmune disease, pregnancy or lactation. The clonotype comes from an adult man with Graves' disease, either hyperthyroidism or ophthalmopathy (not recorded which). The sequenced material came from peripheral blood or thyroid tissue (not recorded which).

CDR3 loop: CASSLGTGDSNYGYTF. Here the CDR3 DNA reads TGTGCCAGCAGTCTCGGGACAGGGGATTCTAACTATGGCTACACCTTC. This chain links TRBV6-5 with TRBJ1-2; 10 bases are a match to TRBD1. The CDR3 has 16 amino acids. Germline V CDR1 and CDR2: MNHEY, SVGAGI. After removal of 5 bases from V and 0 bases from J, the junction contained 6 bases not matched to a gene.